A single sample is the source of the 4 T cell receptor beta chains below, sequenced in a study of graft-versus-host responses after intestinal transplantation. Using immunoSEQ multiplex PCR, the repertoire was profiled, and TCRdb retains in-frame clones only, with some absent. The table lists 55,000 to 70,000 clones, around nine tenths of them singletons. The sample was PBMCs, taken roughly 120 days after intestinal transplantation. The receptors were sampled from a human patient who received an intestinal transplant, so some T cells may come from the graft donor.

The rearrangement joins TRBV5-8 to TRBJ2-3; 14 positions agree with TRBD2. V was clipped by 3 bases and J by 2 bases; unmatched bases: 2. This CDR3 contains 16 residues. Germline V gene sequence: CDR1 SGHTS, CDR2 YDEGEE. The CDR3 reads CASSSGLAGDTDTQYF. CDR3 nucleotide sequence: TGTGCCAGCAGCTCGGGACTAGCGGGGGACACAGATACGCAGTATTTT. Together with reference TRBV5-8 and TRBJ2-3, the CDR3 gives the full variable domain: EAGVTQSPTHLIKTRGQQATLRCSPISGHTSVYWYQQALGLGLQFLLWYDEGEERNRGNFPPRFSGRQFPNYSSELNVNALELEDSALYLCASSSGLAGDTDTQYFGPGTRLTVL.

This chain connects TRBV2 to TRBJ2-7; D is ambiguous. CDR1 is SNHLY, CDR2 FYNNEI, per germline. Between the trimmed V and J ends, which lost 4 bases and 4 bases, there was a span of 11 bases. The CDR3 runs to 13 residues. CDR3 bases: TGTGCCAGCAGTGCTAACATCTTTTACGAGCAGTACTTC. Its translation: CASSANIFYEQYF.

The V call is TRBV7-9, the J call TRBJ1-5; TRBD1 might be the D (5 bases). This CDR3 is 14 amino acids long. Germline assignment: CDR1 SEHNR and CDR2 FQNEAQ (reference sequence). V lost 6 bases to trimming and J lost 3 bases, with 12 bases between them. CDR3 DNA: TGTGCCAGCAGACGGGACGGTATCAATCAGCCCCAGCATTTT. Translating gives CASRRDGINQPQHF.

The chain couples TRBV7-2 to TRBJ2-3; a weak D match, TRBD2 (5 bases). Germline-derived CDR1 and CDR2 are SGHTA and FQGNSA. V was clipped by 0 bases and J by 2 bases, with 21 bases between them. This CDR3 spans 19 amino acids. DNA for the CDR3: TGTGCCAGCAGCTTAGCGGGGTTGGGAGTAGGCCGAAACACAGATACGCAGTATTTT. Translated, it gives CASSLAGLGVGRNTDTQYF.